What follows are 22 T cell receptor beta chains derived from one specimen sequenced in a study of blood T cell repertoires in COVID-19. Here immunoSEQ multiplex PCR was the method, and the copy in TCRdb shows in-frame clones only, minus some. This sample has just over 300,000 clones; over 75% occur once, and the top ten carry 2.2%. What was sequenced was PBMCs or T cells enriched from blood (not recorded which). These receptors all come from a man aged 25 to 45 who had recovered from COVID-19.

The chain has TRBV30 and TRBJ1-2; D is uncertain. This CDR3 comprises 13 residues. V was shortened by 0 bases and J by 8 bases, with 13 bases between the two germline ends. The germline V gene has CDR1 GTSNPN and CDR2 SVGIG (reference sequence). Here the CDR3 reads CAWSVISGSGYTF. The CDR3 bases are TGTGCCTGGAGTGTAATTTCGGGAAGCGGCTACACCTTC.

This clone appeared a single time. CDR3 amino acids: CASSSFRDIGYGYTF. CDR3 sequence (DNA): TGTGCCAGCAGCTCTTTTCGGGACATAGGATATGGCTACACCTTC. The chain joins TRBV5-4 to TRBJ1-2; perhaps TRBD1 as D (6 bases). Trimming left V 3 bases short and J 5 bases short, with 17 bases between. Germline V lookup: CDR1 SGHNT, CDR2 YYREEE (reference sequence). CDR3 length: 15 amino acids.

V gene TRBV18 combines with J gene TRBJ1-1, with a possible D match to TRBD1 (6 bases). The V and J ends lost 6 bases and 0 bases respectively, with 20 bases between them. CDR1 KGHSH and CDR2 LQKENI come from the germline V gene. The CDR3 extends over 17 amino acids. Here the CDR3 reads CASSTISTGTLNTEAFF. DNA of the CDR3: TGTGCCAGCTCTACCATAAGCACAGGGACCTTGAACACTGAAGCTTTCTTT.

The chain recombines TRBV4-1 with TRBJ2-7; tentatively, D is TRBD1 (5 bases). Germline V gene lookup returns CDR1 MGHRA and CDR2 YSYEKL. The ends were cut back, 0 bases at V and 7 bases at J, with 13 bases in the middle. The CDR3 has 14 residues. The CDR3 is CASSQDTGLSEQYF. CDR3 DNA: TGCGCCAGCAGCCAAGACACAGGCCTCTCTGAGCAGTACTTC.

V is TRBV7-8 and J is TRBJ1-4; possibly TRBD1 for D (6 bases). The CDR3 loop spans 18 amino acids. The V end lost 6 bases, the J end lost 0 bases, and 20 bases lay between the germline ends. In germline, CDR1 is SGHVS, CDR2 FQNEAQ. This CDR3 reads CASSGEGVIISTNEKLFF. The CDR3 DNA sequence: TGTGCCAGCAGTGGCGAGGGGGTAATTATCTCAACTAATGAAAAACTGTTTTTT. Drawing the rest from reference TRBV7-8 and TRBJ1-4, the complete variable domain is GAGVSQSPRYKVAKRGQDVALRCDPISGHVSLFWYQQALGQGPEFLTYFQNEAQLDKSGLPSDRFFAERPEGSVSTLKIQRTQQEDSAVYLCASSGEGVIISTNEKLFFGSGTQLSVL.

The CDR3 sequence: CSVKRTGGDQETQYF. The CDR3 nucleotides are TGCAGCGTTAAGAGGACAGGGGGCGACCAAGAGACCCAGTACTTC. The chain couples TRBV29-1 to TRBJ2-5, with TRBD1 matching 11 bases. The junction had 5 bases not matched to a gene; V was cut back by 5 bases and J by 0 bases. The CDR3 sequence is 15 residues long. CDR1 and CDR2 from the germline V gene are SQVTM and ANQGSEA. The complete variable domain, with remaining parts taken from reference TRBV29-1 and TRBJ2-5, reads SAVISQKPSRDICQRGTSLTIQCQVDSQVTMMFWYRQQPGQSLTLIATANQGSEATYESGFVIDKFPISRPNLTFSTLTVSNMSPEDSSIYLCSVKRTGGDQETQYFGPGTRLLVL.

The chain couples TRBV10-3 to TRBJ2-7, with TRBD1 matching 9 bases. Trimming took 8 bases from V and 1 from J; bases not matched to a gene: 6. CDR1 is ENHRY, CDR2 SYGVKD, per germline. The CDR3 runs to 14 residues. The CDR3: CAIAGQGSSYEQYF. CDR3 coding DNA: TGTGCCATCGCCGGACAGGGGTCTTCCTACGAGCAGTACTTC.

Concerning this clone: A much larger clone differs by one base, so this may be a read error. V and J are TRBV5-4 and TRBJ1-6; 7 bases match TRBD1. The germline V gene has CDR1 SGHNT and CDR2 YYREEE (reference sequence). This CDR3 spans 14 amino acids. The ends lost 4 bases at V and 5 bases at J; junction bases unmatched: 3. CDR3: CASSPGTDNSPLHF. The CDR3 DNA is TGTGCCAGCAGCCCCGGGACAGATAATTCACCCCTCCACTTT. Full variable domain (rest looked up from reference TRBV5-4 and TRBJ1-6): ETGVTQSPTHLIKTRGQQVTLRCSSQSGHNTVSWYQQALGQGPQFIFQYYREEENGRGNFPPRFSGLQFPNYSSELNVNALELDDSALYLCASSPGTDNSPLHFGNGTRLTVT.

The chain couples TRBV7-9 to TRBJ1-2; D remains unclear. This CDR3 has 12 residues. V was pared by 5 bases and J by 8 bases, with 12 bases between. The germline V gene has CDR1 SEHNR and CDR2 FQNEAQ (reference sequence). Here the CDR3 reads CASSLGGGGYTF. CDR3 in DNA: TGTGCCAGCAGCCTAGGTGGAGGGGGCTACACCTTC.

The chain joins TRBV4-1 to TRBJ1-6; D is possibly TRBD1 (5 bases). V shed 2 bases and J shed 7 bases, with 18 bases lying between them. Germline CDR1 MGHRA, CDR2 YSYEKL. The CDR3 length is 17 residues. The CDR3 DNA reads TGCGCCAGCAGCCAACGCGGGACCGAAGGAGGGAATTCACCCCTCCACTTT. Residues: CASSQRGTEGGNSPLHF.

This sequence joins TRBV4-2 and TRBJ2-1; 10 bases agree with TRBD2. Germline loops: CDR1 LGHNA, CDR2 YNFKEQ. J lost 4 bases, V lost 4 bases, and 4 bases had no gene match. The CDR3 is made up of 15 amino acids. CDR3 region: CASSRAGGQYNEQFF. The CDR3 nucleotides read TGTGCCAGCAGCCGAGCGGGGGGGCAGTACAATGAGCAGTTCTTC.

CDR3: CASRSNTYSPLHF. In DNA, the CDR3 is TGTGCCAGCCGTTCTAATACGTATTCACCCCTCCACTTT. The V call is TRBV2, the J call TRBJ1-6; no clear D gene. The CDR3 length is 13 residues. Germline-derived CDR1 and CDR2 are SNHLY and FYNNEI. Trimming removed 8 bases from V and 8 bases from J, with 13 bases in between.

With respect to this clone: At the DNA level, this CDR3 is encoded by other sequences in the same sample as well. The rearrangement uses TRBV3-1 (or the pseudogene TRBV3-2) and TRBJ1-6; unclear D gene. The CDR3 totals 13 residues. Per the germline V gene, CDR1 is LGHDT and CDR2 is YNNKEL (reference sequence). V dropped 1 base and J dropped 7 bases, with 5 bases sitting between them. CDR3 amino acids: CASSQGVNSPLHF. The CDR3 DNA sequence: TGTGCCAGCAGCCAAGGCGTGAATTCACCCCTCCACTTT.

The chain carries TRBV11-2 and TRBJ1-3, with 7 bases aligning to TRBD1. In germline, CDR1 is SGHAT, CDR2 FQNNGV. The CDR3 extends over 17 amino acids. J lost 1 base, V lost 3 bases, and 9 bases had no gene match. The CDR3 loop reads CASSFLRDSRSGNTIYF. The CDR3 bases are TGTGCCAGCAGCTTTCTGAGGGACAGTCGTTCTGGAAACACCATATATTTT.

This CDR3 reads CASSPHGPDRAYGYTF. The CDR3 coding sequence is TGTGCCAGCAGCCCCCACGGTCCCGACAGAGCCTATGGCTACACCTTC. The chain recombines TRBV9 with TRBJ1-2; D perhaps matches TRBD1 (5 bases). This CDR3 contains 16 residues. Germline V gives CDR1 SGDLS, CDR2 YYNGEE. V was clipped by 4 bases and J by 4 bases, with 20 bases between them.

V usage is TRBV9 and J usage is TRBJ1-6; D is perhaps TRBD1 (5 bases). Per the germline V gene, CDR1 is SGDLS and CDR2 is YYNGEE. This CDR3 contains 14 residues. Trimming cost V 3 bases and J 8 bases, with 12 bases left between them. CDR3 sequence: CASSASGRDSPLHF. CDR3 coding DNA: TGTGCCAGCAGCGCCTCAGGGAGGGATTCACCCCTCCACTTT.

This chain links TRBV11-2 with TRBJ2-7, with 11 bases lining up with TRBD2. V was pared by 7 bases and J by 4 bases, with 3 bases of the junction left unmatched. In germline, CDR1 is SGHAT, CDR2 FQNNGV. This CDR3 has 13 residues. In DNA form, the CDR3 reads TGTGCCAGCACGAGACTAGCGGGGTACGAGCAGTACTTC. It yields the protein CASTRLAGYEQYF.

V usage is TRBV7-9 and J usage is TRBJ2-3, with 10 bases that match TRBD2. Germline CDR1 and CDR2: SEHNR and FQNEAQ (reference sequence). V lost 5 bases, J lost 4 bases, and 9 bases stayed unmatched. The CDR3 spans 16 residues. CDR3 DNA: TGTGCCAGCAGCACAAGCGGGGGGGCCATATCAGATACGCAGTATTTT. Its translation is CASSTSGGAISDTQYF.

The chain recombines TRBV12-3 or TRBV12-4 with TRBJ2-1; D not resolved. V was trimmed by 5 bases and J by 8 bases, leaving 13 bases between them. The CDR3 has 13 amino acids. The CDR3 DNA sequence: TGTGCCAGCAGTATTAACACCTTCGATGAGCAGTTCTTC. It is translated as CASSINTFDEQFF.

The chain has TRBV7-2 and TRBJ2-5; D remains ambiguous. CDR3 length: 14 residues. Germline V gene sequence: CDR1 SGHTA, CDR2 FQGNSA. Trimming removed 4 bases from V and 2 bases from J, with 11 bases in between. The CDR3 here is CASSSELVQETQYF. The CDR3 region has the DNA TGTGCCAGCAGCTCGGAGCTGGTGCAAGAGACCCAGTACTTC. The full variable domain, its missing parts supplied by reference TRBV7-2 and TRBJ2-5, is GAGVSQSPSNKVTEKGKDVELRCDPISGHTALYWYRQSLGQGLEFLIYFQGNSAPDKSGLPSDRFSAERTGGSVSTLTIQRTQQEDSAVYLCASSSELVQETQYFGPGTRLLVL.

The gene calls are TRBV3-1 (or the pseudogene TRBV3-2) and TRBJ1-4, with a weak D call TRBD1 (6 bases). The germline CDR1 and CDR2 sequences are LGHDT and YNNKEL (reference sequence). The germline V and J ends were trimmed by 4 bases and 0 bases, with 15 bases remaining between them. CDR3 length equals 17 residues. The CDR3 DNA is TGTGCCAGCAGCCTACGGACTGGGGGCTCAACTAATGAAAAACTGTTTTTT. It codes for CASSLRTGGSTNEKLFF.

The chain recombines TRBV5-4 with TRBJ2-7; the match to TRBD2 covers 9 bases. Germline values: CDR1 SGHNT, CDR2 YYREEE (reference sequence). V was clipped by 2 bases and J by 3 bases; unmatched bases: 3. This CDR3 is 14 amino acids long. CDR3 nucleotides: TGTGCCAGCAGCTTCGCAGCGGGGGGCTACGAGCAGTACTTC. Translation gives CASSFAAGGYEQYF.